Listed below are T cell receptor beta chains from one sample, sequenced in a study of post-analysis software for immune sequencing data. TCRdb reanalysed the PCR reads using MiXCR and keeps one entry per CDR3 protein. The sample has 500,000 to 600,000 distinct CDR3 sequences, roughly 45% seen once. Sequencing was done on a sample of blood. The source is a girl between 5 and 17 years old with multiple sclerosis. The CDR3 runs from the conserved cysteine through the conserved F or W. The D gene is left open where the match is weak. Expanded clones get a size class; other rows say once, few or many, or leave the size out.

CDR3	DNA	size	J	V	D
CASSLNVRWDGYTF	TGTGCCAGCAGTTTGAATGTTCGTTGGGATGGCTACACCTTC	few	TRBJ1-2	TRBV12-3/TRBV12-4	NA
CASSLLETETQYF	TGCGCCAGCAGCTTGCTCGAAACAGAGACCCAGTACTTC	few	TRBJ2-5	TRBV5-1	NA
CATSSPLAGQREYNEQFF	TGTGCCACCAGCTCCCCCCTAGCGGGCCAGAGAGAGTACAATGAGCAGTTCTTC	few	TRBJ2-1	TRBV24-1	TRBD2
CASRPDLGTAQETQYF	TGTGCCAGCAGACCCGACTTAGGGACAGCACAAGAGACCCAGTACTTC	NA	TRBJ2-5	TRBV28	TRBD1
CSEWTGGYGYTF	TGCAGCGAATGGACAGGGGGCTATGGCTACACCTTC	NA	TRBJ1-2	TRBV29-1	TRBD1
CASSRLGGTNSPLHF	TGTGCCAGCAGTCGATTGGGGGGGACTAATTCACCCCTCCACTTT	NA	TRBJ1-6	TRBV27	NA
CASSPRTGREGNEQFF	TGTGCCAGCAGCCCCCGAACGGGACGGGAGGGGAATGAGCAGTTCTTC	NA	TRBJ2-1	TRBV9	TRBD2
CASSPGVEGGYTF	TGTGCCAGCAGCCCCGGGGTTGAGGGGGGCTACACCTTC	once	TRBJ1-2	TRBV12-3/TRBV12-4	NA
CASSLPGQGAIHGYTF	TGTGCCAGCAGTTTACCGGGACAGGGGGCGATCCATGGCTACACCTTC	NA	TRBJ1-2	TRBV12-3/TRBV12-4	TRBD1
CASSSTPRAYEQFF	TGCGCCAGCAGCTCCACCCCGAGGGCCTACGAGCAGTTCTTC	NA	TRBJ2-1	TRBV5-1	NA
CASSSRSGLINEQFF	TGTGCCAGCAGCTCAAGGTCGGGACTAATCAATGAGCAGTTCTTC	few	TRBJ2-1	TRBV11-3	TRBD2
CASSQLSTSGGARYNEQFF	TGTGCCAGCAGCCAACTTAGTACTAGCGGGGGGGCCCGCTACAATGAGCAGTTCTTC	NA	TRBJ2-1	TRBV3-1	TRBD2
CASSLGSPGRGETQYF	TGCGCCAGCAGCTTGGGGTCGCCAGGCCGAGGAGAGACCCAGTACTTC	NA	TRBJ2-5	TRBV5-1	NA
CASSRGSNYEQYF	TGTGCCAGCAGCCGGGGGTCCAACTACGAGCAGTACTTC	NA	TRBJ2-7	TRBV12-3/TRBV12-4	NA
CASSTTYGRNPYEQYF	TGTGCCAGCAGCACAACGTATGGGCGGAATCCCTACGAGCAGTACTTC	NA	TRBJ2-7	TRBV7-2	NA
CASRTGGGGTEAFF	TGTGCCAGCAGGACAGGGGGCGGGGGCACTGAAGCTTTCTTT	NA	TRBJ1-1	TRBV27	TRBD1
CASSLGAPGLGAGDTQYF	TGTGCCAGCAGCTTAGGAGCCCCGGGACTGGGGGCGGGAGATACGCAGTATTTT	NA	TRBJ2-3	TRBV7-6	NA
CASSDPVGDRLDGYTF	TGTGCCAGCAGTGACCCCGTCGGGGACAGGTTGGATGGCTACACCTTC	NA	TRBJ1-2	TRBV2	TRBD1
CASSPQLAGGRETQYF	TGTGCCAGCAGCCCTCAACTAGCGGGGGGGCGAGAGACCCAGTACTTC	NA	TRBJ2-5	TRBV7-3	TRBD2
CASHRGTDTQYF	TGTGCCAGCCACCGGGGAACAGATACGCAGTATTTT	NA	TRBJ2-3	TRBV12-3/TRBV12-4	NA
CSARDIQGGRYEQYF	TGCAGTGCTAGAGACATACAGGGGGGGCGTTACGAGCAGTACTTC	NA	TRBJ2-7	TRBV20-1	NA
CSAPATGRGEKLFF	TGCAGTGCACCAGCAACAGGGAGGGGTGAAAAACTGTTTTTT	NA	TRBJ1-4	TRBV20-1	NA
CAINDRREAYEQYF	TGTGCCATCAACGACAGGCGGGAGGCGTACGAGCAGTACTTC	few	TRBJ2-7	TRBV10-3	TRBD2
CSARGEGAGDADTQYF	TGCAGTGCTAGAGGGGAAGGAGCGGGAGACGCAGATACGCAGTATTTT	NA	TRBJ2-3	TRBV20-1	TRBD2
CASSLQLTSGGLSEQYF	TGTGCCAGCAGCTTACAGTTAACTAGCGGGGGACTAAGCGAGCAGTACTTC	NA	TRBJ2-7	TRBV7-2	TRBD2
CASSLRYVYRDYNEQFF	TGTGCCAGCAGTTTAAGATATGTCTACCGAGATTACAATGAGCAGTTCTTC	few	TRBJ2-1	TRBV12-3/TRBV12-4	NA
CASSYGGSGANVLTF	TGTGCCAGCAGTTACGGGGGCTCTGGGGCCAACGTCCTGACTTTC	medium-sized	TRBJ2-6	TRBV6-2/TRBV6-3	NA
CASSFSWTRTSDDEQYF	TGCGCCAGCAGCTTTAGCTGGACCCGGACTAGCGACGACGAGCAGTACTTC	NA	TRBJ2-7	TRBV5-1	TRBD2
CASSSDRFPYEQYF	TGCGCCAGCAGCTCGGACAGGTTCCCGTACGAGCAGTACTTC	NA	TRBJ2-7	TRBV5-1	TRBD1
CASSPRRPFVATEAFF	TGTGCCAGCAGCCCAAGACGTCCGTTTGTCGCCACTGAAGCTTTCTTT	few	TRBJ1-1	TRBV3-1	NA
CASSEANGAETQYF	TGCGCCAGCAGTGAGGCCAATGGCGCGGAGACCCAGTACTTC	few	TRBJ2-5	TRBV10-2	NA
CASSLDTTYEQYF	TGCGCCAGCAGCTTGGACACCACCTACGAGCAGTACTTC	few	TRBJ2-7	TRBV5-1	NA
CASRATGPGYTF	TGTGCCAGCAGGGCCACAGGGCCCGGCTACACCTTC	NA	TRBJ1-2	TRBV6-1	NA
CASSERTSGVDTQYF	TGTGCCAGCAGTGAGCGGACTAGCGGGGTCGATACGCAGTATTTT	NA	TRBJ2-3	TRBV6-4	TRBD2
CASAFGEGQGEQYF	TGTGCCAGCGCCTTCGGTGAGGGGCAAGGTGAGCAGTACTTC	NA	TRBJ2-4	TRBV6-5	NA